Listed below are T cell receptor beta chains from one sample, sequenced in a study of response to subunit inactivated influenza vaccine. TCRdb re-called the RT-PCR reads through MiXCR, storing one row per CDR3 protein. The sample consists of some 500,000 distinct CDR3 sequences, around 25% of them appearing once. The sample in question was CD4+ T cells sorted from PBMCs, obtained around 5 days after vaccination. The receptors here all came from a man in his fifties or sixties who received an inactivated influenza vaccine. Each CDR3 is given with its conserved first and last residue. The D gene is left open where the match is weak. Only some rows state a clone size, as once, few, many or a class for expanded clones.

TRBV29-1	few	-	TRBJ2-2	TGCAGCGTTGTTTTAGTCAACACCGGGGAGCTGTTTTTT	CSVVLVNTGELFF
TRBV20-1	-	-	TRBJ2-5	TGCAGTGCTAGGACTCCTACCGGAGAGACCCAGTACTTC	CSARTPTGETQYF
TRBV18	many	-	TRBJ2-6	TGTGCCAGCAGTCCACAGGGCTCTGGGGCCAACGTCCTGACTTTC	CASSPQGSGANVLTF
TRBV5-1	many	TRBD2	TRBJ2-1	TGCGCCAGCACACGTCCGGGACTAGCGGGATCACTCTCCTACAATGAGCAGTTCTTC	CASTRPGLAGSLSYNEQFF
TRBV4-3	many	-	TRBJ2-3	TGCGCCAGCAGCCAAGATAGGCCGGGCACAGATACGCAGTATTTT	CASSQDRPGTDTQYF
TRBV6-2/TRBV6-3	-	-	TRBJ2-2	TGTGCCAGCAAGAACAGACCTTTCAACACCGGGGAGCTGTTTTTT	CASKNRPFNTGELFF
TRBV7-2	-	TRBD1	TRBJ2-3	TGTGCCAGCAGCCTTGGGACAGACCGGGTTGGGCAGTATTTT	CASSLGTDRVGQYF
TRBV29-1	few	TRBD2	TRBJ2-7	TGCAGCGTTGACTCTAGCGGGACGGGCCGGTACTTC	CSVDSSGTGRYF
TRBV6-1	-	TRBD2	TRBJ2-3	TGTGCCAGCAGCAACCCCCTAGCGGAGGGCACAGATACGCAGTATTTT	CASSNPLAEGTDTQYF
TRBV5-1	many	TRBD2	TRBJ2-2	TGCGCCAGCAGCTTTCATAGCGGGTCGAACACCGGGGAGCTGTTTTTT	CASSFHSGSNTGELFF
TRBV7-2	once	-	TRBJ2-2	TGTGCCAGCAGCTTATATAGCACCGGGGAGCTGTTTTTT	CASSLYSTGELFF
TRBV20-1	-	-	TRBJ2-5	TGCAGTGCAAACTCCCTGGGGCTAGCGGAGACCCAGTACTTC	CSANSLGLAETQYF
TRBV7-2	few	-	TRBJ1-2	TGTGCCAGCAGCTCAGGGCCTGGTAACTATGGCTACACCTTC	CASSSGPGNYGYTF
TRBV20-1	few	TRBD1	TRBJ2-2	TGCAGTGCTCGTAGGACAGGGGAAATCGGGGAGCTGTTTTTT	CSARRTGEIGELFF
TRBV6-2/TRBV6-3	few	-	TRBJ1-5	TGTGCCAGCAGACGGACAGTTAATAGCAATCAGCCCCAGCATTTT	CASRRTVNSNQPQHF
TRBV6-2/TRBV6-3	-	-	TRBJ2-7	TGTGCCAGCAGTAGTTGGGATCAGCTCTACGAGCAGTACTTC	CASSSWDQLYEQYF
TRBV28	-	TRBD1	TRBJ2-7	TGTGCCAGCAACCTGAACAGGGGGCGCGCCCAGTACTTC	CASNLNRGRAQYF
TRBV3-1	many	TRBD2	TRBJ2-1	TGTGCCAGCAGCCCCAGGACTAGCGGGGCCAACAATGAGCAGTTCTTC	CASSPRTSGANNEQFF
TRBV20-1	-	TRBD2	TRBJ2-7	TGCAGTGCTAGTCCTAGCGGGAGAGGCTACGAGCAGTACTTC	CSASPSGRGYEQYF
TRBV4-3	-	-	TRBJ1-1	TGCGCCAGCAGCCGGCAGGTGAACACTGAAGCTTTCTTT	CASSRQVNTEAFF
TRBV5-4	few	TRBD2	TRBJ2-5	TGTGCCAGCAGTTGGGGGGGGAACCAAGAGACCCAGTACTTC	CASSWGGNQETQYF
TRBV25-1	once	TRBD1	TRBJ2-3	TGTGCCAGCAGTGGAGGGACAGGGGGTTCAGATACGCAGTATTTT	CASSGGTGGSDTQYF
TRBV5-5	-	-	TRBJ2-1	TGTGCCAGCAGCTCACCCGGGAGTCGTTACAATGAGCAGTTCTTC	CASSSPGSRYNEQFF
TRBV5-6	-	TRBD1	TRBJ2-7	TGTGCCAGCAGCTCTGACAGGGGCAACTACGAGCAGTACTTC	CASSSDRGNYEQYF
TRBV15	-	-	TRBJ2-5	TGTGCCACCAGCAGAGGACACTCCCAAGAGACCCAGTACTTC	CATSRGHSQETQYF
TRBV4-3	few	-	TRBJ2-7	TGCGCCAGCAGCCAAGTCTTGGGTTACGAGCAGTACTTC	CASSQVLGYEQYF
TRBV20-1	few	-	TRBJ2-1	TGCAGTGCTAGGCGTGACAATGAGCAGTTCTTC	CSARRDNEQFF
TRBV5-1	-	-	TRBJ2-5	TGCGCCAGCAGCTTGGGCAAGCAAGAGACCCAGTACTTC	CASSLGKQETQYF
TRBV11-1	few	-	TRBJ1-2	TGTGCCAGCAGTCGAAACAGCCGCGGCTACACCTTC	CASSRNSRGYTF
TRBV20-1	-	TRBD2	TRBJ2-1	TGCAGTGCTGTGGTAGCGGGGATCAATGAGCAGTTCTTC	CSAVVAGINEQFF
TRBV7-8	few	-	TRBJ2-1	TGTGCCAGCAGCTTGGGGCGGATTAATGAGCAGTTCTTC	CASSLGRINEQFF
TRBV6-5	many	TRBD2	TRBJ2-1	TGTGCCAGCAGTTCTCGATTGAACTTAGCGGGAGGGCCGGTTAATGAGCAGTTCTTC	CASSSRLNLAGGPVNEQFF
TRBV6-2/TRBV6-3	-	-	TRBJ2-6	TGTGCCAGCAGTTCCGGACAGTCACGGTCCTCTGGGGCCAACGTCCTGACTTTC	CASSSGQSRSSGANVLTF
TRBV4-1	few	-	TRBJ2-7	TGCGCCAGCAGCCTCTTCCAGGGTTACGAGCAGTACTTC	CASSLFQGYEQYF
TRBV6-1	-	-	TRBJ2-3	TGTGCCAGCACCAGACCCCGGACAGTTGGTCTGACAGATACGCAGTATTTT	CASTRPRTVGLTDTQYF
TRBV20-1	-	TRBD2	TRBJ2-1	TGCAGTGCTAGAGAGGGACTAGCGGGGGCCTACAATGAGCAGTTCTTC	CSAREGLAGAYNEQFF
TRBV20-1	-	TRBD2	TRBJ2-7	TGCAGTGCTGGAAAAGCGGGGGGCCGCTACGAGCAGTACTTC	CSAGKAGGRYEQYF
TRBV7-2	many	-	TRBJ2-1	TGTGCCAGCAGCTCCGGGGGCTCGTACAATGAGCAGTTCTTC	CASSSGGSYNEQFF
TRBV6-2/TRBV6-3	few	TRBD2	TRBJ2-7	TGTGCCAGCAGGAGAGGCCCTAGCGGGAGTAATGAGCAGTACTTC	CASRRGPSGSNEQYF
TRBV7-2	-	TRBD1	TRBJ1-5	TGTGCCAGCAGCTCCAATTTAGGACAGGGAGTTGCGCCCCAGCATTTT	CASSSNLGQGVAPQHF
TRBV28	-	TRBD1	TRBJ1-1	TGTGCCAGCAGACCACAGACAGGGGCGCGGGATGAAGCTTTCTTT	CASRPQTGARDEAFF
TRBV4-3	few	-	TRBJ2-2	TGCGCCAGCAGCCAAGAAAGCCGCGGGGAGCTGTTTTTT	CASSQESRGELFF
TRBV11-2	-	TRBD1	TRBJ1-1	TGTGCCAGCAGGCGTCCCGGGACAGGGGGCGTCACTGAAGCTTTCTTT	CASRRPGTGGVTEAFF
TRBV6-5	few	-	TRBJ1-4	TGTGCCAGCAGTTACGACGGAACAACTAATGAAAAACTGTTTTTT	CASSYDGTTNEKLFF
TRBV5-1	few	-	TRBJ2-3	TGCGCCAGCAGCCGGTTTATTAGCACAGATACGCAGTATTTT	CASSRFISTDTQYF
TRBV28	few	-	TRBJ1-3	TGTGCCAGCAGTTTAATGGGGGGTACAGGAAACACCATATATTTT	CASSLMGGTGNTIYF
TRBV20-1	few	TRBD2	TRBJ2-3	TGCAGTGCTAGAGATTTCCGACTAGCGGGAGGCGCAGATACGCAGTATTTT	CSARDFRLAGGADTQYF
TRBV7-9	-	TRBD2	TRBJ2-1	TGTGCCAGCAGCATTGGACTAGCGGGAAACAATGAGCAGTTCTTC	CASSIGLAGNNEQFF
TRBV6-2/TRBV6-3	-	TRBD1	TRBJ2-2	TGTGCCAGCAGTTATGTGACGGGACAGGCGAACACCGGGGAGCTGTTTTTT	CASSYVTGQANTGELFF
TRBV7-9	few	-	TRBJ2-1	TGTGCCAGCAGCTCAAGGGACACCGACTCCTACAATGAGCAGTTCTTC	CASSSRDTDSYNEQFF
TRBV20-1	-	TRBD2	TRBJ2-1	TGCAGTGCTAGAGTCTTACAACTAGCGGGCAGCTTCTACAATGAGCAGTTCTTC	CSARVLQLAGSFYNEQFF
TRBV10-3	-	-	TRBJ2-1	TGTGCCATCAGTGAGAAAGGCGGTAGCTCCTACAATGAGCAGTTCTTC	CAISEKGGSSYNEQFF
TRBV10-3	-	-	TRBJ2-3	TGTGCCATCAGTGAGTCCAGGGGGGCCACAGATACGCAGTATTTT	CAISESRGATDTQYF
TRBV11-1	-	-	TRBJ2-4	TGTGCCAGCAGCTTTAAGGGGAAAAACATTCAGTACTTC	CASSFKGKNIQYF
TRBV10-2	-	-	TRBJ1-4	TGCGCCAGCAGTCAAAGGGTCTTAAGCCCACGTTACACAACTAATGAAAAACTGTTTTTT	CASSQRVLSPRYTTNEKLFF